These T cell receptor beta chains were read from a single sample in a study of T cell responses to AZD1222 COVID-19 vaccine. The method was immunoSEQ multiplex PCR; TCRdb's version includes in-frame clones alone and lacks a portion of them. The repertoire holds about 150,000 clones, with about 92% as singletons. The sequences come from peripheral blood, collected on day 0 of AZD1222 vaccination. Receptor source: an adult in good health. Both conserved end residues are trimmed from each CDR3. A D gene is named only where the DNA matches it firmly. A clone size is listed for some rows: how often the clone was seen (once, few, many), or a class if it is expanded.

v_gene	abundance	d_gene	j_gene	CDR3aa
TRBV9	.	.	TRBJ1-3	ASSPPARAGHTIY
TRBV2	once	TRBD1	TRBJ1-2	AQWTDRGQDSYGYT
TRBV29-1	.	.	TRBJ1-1	SVGGGLGAF
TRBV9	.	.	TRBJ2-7	ASSVAALSYEQY
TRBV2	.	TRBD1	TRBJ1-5	ASRDLQGAKGQPQH
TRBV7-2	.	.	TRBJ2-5	ASSVNRDPRETQY
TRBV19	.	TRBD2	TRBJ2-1	ASSIQGLAGVGDEQF
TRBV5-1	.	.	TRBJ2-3	ASSLGVLGDTDTQY
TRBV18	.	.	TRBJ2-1	ASSQRQAGYNEQF
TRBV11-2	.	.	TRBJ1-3	ASSSPVTSGYSGNTIY
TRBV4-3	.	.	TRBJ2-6	ASSQWPRVGGAGANVLT
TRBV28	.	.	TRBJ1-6	ASEGSLTLH
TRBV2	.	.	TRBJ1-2	ASGVRGQDGYT
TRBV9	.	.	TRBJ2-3	ASSVVTSTDTQY
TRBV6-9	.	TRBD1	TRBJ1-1	ASSSQLGTAGRGEAF
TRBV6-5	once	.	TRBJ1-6	ASSYGRVNSPLH
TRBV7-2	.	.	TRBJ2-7	ASSVSKGQPHEQY
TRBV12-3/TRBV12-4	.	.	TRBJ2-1	ASSLSAVDEQF
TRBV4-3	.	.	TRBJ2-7	ASSQGSYEQY
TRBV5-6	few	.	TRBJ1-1	ASSFRHSPGEAF
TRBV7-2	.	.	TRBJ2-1	ASSLAETAKYLNEQF
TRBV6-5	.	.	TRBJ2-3	ASSFREEDTQY
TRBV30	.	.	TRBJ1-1	AWSVPGALPKGF
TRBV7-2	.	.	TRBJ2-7	ASSLADGYEQY
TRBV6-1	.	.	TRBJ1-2	ASSVLLGGASRNGYT
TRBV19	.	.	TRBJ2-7	ASSSTSISYEQY
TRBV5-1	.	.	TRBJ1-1	ASSPQNKMTEAF
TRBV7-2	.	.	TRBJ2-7	ASSWTLGLDYEQY
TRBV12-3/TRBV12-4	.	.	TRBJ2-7	ASTVSGDEQY
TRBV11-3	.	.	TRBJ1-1	ASSFLNTEAF
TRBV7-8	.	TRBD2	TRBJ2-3	ASSLVRTSGASTDTQY
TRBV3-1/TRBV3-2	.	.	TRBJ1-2	ASSYWTELGGYT
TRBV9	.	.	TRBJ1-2	ASSVGEGLAGYT
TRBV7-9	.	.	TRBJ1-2	ATPGRGNYGYT
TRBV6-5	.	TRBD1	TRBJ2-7	ASIIPGTGVYEQY
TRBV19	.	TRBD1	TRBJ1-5	ASRRDRESNQPQH
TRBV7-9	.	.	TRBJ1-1	ASSAGWGDNTEAF
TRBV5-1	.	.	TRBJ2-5	ASQTEYQETQY
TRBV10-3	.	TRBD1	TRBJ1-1	ATRDRVNTEAF
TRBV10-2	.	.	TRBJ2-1	ASSDWGNEQF
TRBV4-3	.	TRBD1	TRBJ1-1	ASSQLQGNSEAF
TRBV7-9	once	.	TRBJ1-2	ASSLWRGTSVGYGYT
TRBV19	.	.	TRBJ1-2	ASSRSAGVRIGHGYT
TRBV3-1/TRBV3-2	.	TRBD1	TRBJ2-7	ASSLGTGGASSYEQY
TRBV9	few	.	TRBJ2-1	ASSAATSSDEQF
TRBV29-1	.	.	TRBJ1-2	SVEAPGRVT
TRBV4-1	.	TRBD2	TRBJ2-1	ASSRQLAGDPYNEQF
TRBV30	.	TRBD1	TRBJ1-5	AWSVREPRGLHQPQH